These T cell receptor beta chains were read from a single sample in a study of blood T cell repertoires in COVID-19. Profiled with immunoSEQ multiplex PCR; TCRdb holds only in-frame clones, not every one. Here the sample spans roughly 160,000 clones, around four fifths being singletons. Sequencing used PBMCs or T cells enriched from blood (not recorded which). These receptors were collected from a woman aged 60 to 75 who had recovered from COVID-19. The CDR3 runs from the conserved cysteine through the conserved F or W. The order of the fields is J gene, V gene, D gene, clone size, CDR3 protein, CDR3 DNA. The D gene is left open where the match is weak. Rows give clone size only sometimes, using once, few, many, or a class for an expanded clone.

TRBJ2-7,TRBV10-2,TRBD2,.,CASSEQGGTANQQYF,TGCGCCAGCAGTGAGCAGGGAGGGACCGCCAATCAGCAGTACTTC
TRBJ1-2,TRBV28,TRBD1,.,CASSLRQGAIANYGYTF,TGTGCCAGCAGTTTACGGCAGGGGGCAATTGCTAACTATGGCTACACCTTC
TRBJ1-1,TRBV3-1/TRBV3-2,TRBD1,.,CASSQDRGRAFF,TGTGCCAGCAGCCAGGACAGGGGGCGAGCTTTCTTT
TRBJ1-1,TRBV21-1,.,.,CASSKPTGNTEAFF,TGTGCCAGCAGCAAACCCACAGGGAACACTGAAGCTTTCTTT
TRBJ1-6,TRBV2,TRBD1,.,CASSRDSPNSPLHF,TGTGCCAGCAGCCGGGACAGCCCTAATTCACCCCTCCACTTT
TRBJ2-7,TRBV28,TRBD2,.,CASSFGLAGGDEQYF,TGTGCCAGCAGTTTCGGACTAGCGGGGGGGGACGAGCAGTACTTC
TRBJ2-7,TRBV10-3,TRBD1,.,CAISEPGTGIYEQYF,TGTGCCATCAGTGAACCCGGGACAGGGATCTACGAGCAGTACTTC
TRBJ1-5,TRBV2,TRBD1,.,CASSPDREVQPQHF,TGTGCCAGCAGTCCGGACAGGGAGGTTCAGCCCCAGCATTTT
TRBJ2-1,TRBV23-1,TRBD2,.,CASTGGALSYNEQFF,TGCGCCAGCACGGGAGGGGCCCTCTCCTACAATGAGCAGTTCTTC
TRBJ2-2,TRBV28,.,.,CASSLSFQGTGELFF,TGTGCCAGCAGTTTATCCTTCCAGGGCACCGGGGAGCTGTTTTTT
TRBJ1-4,TRBV5-4,TRBD1,.,CASSLGQGAGKLFF,TGTGCCAGCAGCTTGGGACAGGGGGCGGGAAAACTGTTTTTT
TRBJ1-2,TRBV5-1,.,.,CASAEGGSFYGYTF,TGCGCCAGCGCCGAGGGCGGGTCGTTCTATGGCTACACCTTC
TRBJ2-2,TRBV3-1/TRBV3-2,TRBD2,once,CASRPTTSGANTGELFF,TGTGCCAGCAGACCGACTACTAGCGGGGCGAACACCGGGGAGCTGTTTTTT
TRBJ1-2,TRBV5-5,.,.,CASELDSYYGYTF,TGTGCCAGTGAACTCGACAGCTACTATGGCTACACCTTC
TRBJ1-2,TRBV28,.,few,CASSFRVGGYTF,TGTGCCAGCAGCTTCAGGGTGGGAGGCTACACCTTC
TRBJ1-1,TRBV25-1,TRBD1,.,CASSFGTANTEAFF,TGTGCCAGCAGTTTCGGGACAGCGAACACTGAAGCTTTCTTT
TRBJ1-3,TRBV4-1,TRBD1,.,CASSQDGQGRNTIYF,TGCGCCAGCAGCCAGGATGGACAGGGGAGAAACACCATATATTTT
TRBJ2-3,TRBV19,.,.,CASSIGDSTGLDTQYF,TGTGCCAGTAGTATCGGGGACTCAACGGGCCTAGATACGCAGTATTTT
TRBJ2-2,TRBV10-3,.,.,CAISDGTGELFF,TGTGCCATCAGTGACGGGACCGGGGAGCTGTTTTTT
TRBJ2-5,TRBV7-7,.,.,CASSLAIPETQYF,TGTGCCAGCAGCTTAGCCATCCCAGAGACCCAGTACTTC